The present T cell receptor (beta chain) was sequenced within a study of cytomegalovirus exposure and HLA in healthy donors. For the study at large: The 120 validation repertoires were reported in a later analysis to have been generated on the same platform as the roughly 700 first-cohort repertoires. Points from the study as a whole: The classifier, whose performance was assessed in both the original and validation cohorts, reportedly diagnosed cytomegalovirus status with high specificity and sensitivity. Specificity for CMV antigens was confirmed in vitro for three of the CMV-associated chains.

Of note for this clone: Antigen: not known.

Per the germline V gene, CDR1 is SGHAT and CDR2 is FQDESV (reference sequence). V was pared by 2 bases and J by 5 bases, with 7 bases between. The length of the CDR3 is 14 residues. The assay was immunoSEQ multiplex PCR, and TCRdb's table has in-frame clones only and misses some. The data contain over 85,000 clones, roughly 89% of them singletons. Specimen: PBMCs. This clonotype was sampled from a young woman in good health and CMV-seronegative. The rearrangement links TRBV11-1 to TRBJ1-6; D is uncertain. Written as DNA, the CDR3 is TGTGCCAGCAGCTTATTACAGAATAATTCACCCCTCCACTTT. This gives the protein CASSLLQNNSPLHF.